The sequence of this TCR beta chain was determined in a study of CXCR3-negative and CXCR3-positive naive CD8 T cells. Whole-study results and caveats: Both naive subsets showed comparably high diversity, and memory CD8+ cells showed much lower diversity.

The CDR3 totals 17 residues. Per the germline V gene, CDR1 is MGHDK and CDR2 is SYGVNS. Points on this clonotype: What it binds is unknown.

A few hundred thousand cells per CD8+ T cell subset were flow-sorted in triplicate. UMI-tagged TRB cDNA libraries were built via 5' RACE. TCRdb reanalyzed the 5' RACE reads and collapses them to one entry per CDR3 protein, without DNA. The sample yields around 81,000 distinct CDR3 sequences, of which the top ten take up 1.6%. Sequenced sample: naive CXCR3- CD8+ T cells from blood. Documented subset: CD45RO-CCR7+CD27+CD95- naive CD8+ T cells lacking CXCR3 (TNR3-). J is TRBJ2-1 and V is TRBV25-1; TCRdb lists TRBD2, though no DNA is available to test this call. The sequence was collected from a human donor in good health. Some clones in this sample may be carry-over from other donors' samples. CDR3: CASSESATGGHRDEQFF.